These 27 T cell receptor beta chains were sequenced from one sample in a study of T cell responses to AZD1222 COVID-19 vaccine. Data came from immunoSEQ multiplex PCR; TCRdb stores just in-frame clones and leaves some out. This sample carries around 80,000 clones, about 80% of them seen once, and the ten largest clones take approximately 1.3%. Material: peripheral blood, obtained 28 days after the second AZD1222 dose. The source of these receptors is an adult who received the AZD1222 COVID-19 vaccine.

The CDR3 nucleotides read TGTGCCTGGAGTCGACAGAGCTCCTACGAGCAGTACTTC. Translation gives CAWSRQSSYEQYF. The chain combines TRBV30 with TRBJ2-7; a weak D match, TRBD1 (5 bases). V was trimmed by 2 bases and J by 0 bases, leaving 8 bases between them. Germline-derived CDR1 and CDR2 are GTSNPN and SVGIG (reference sequence). The CDR3 runs to 13 residues.

The rearrangement links TRBV19 to TRBJ2-3; weak D call: TRBD2 (5 bases). The ends were cut back, 3 bases at V and 0 bases at J, with 13 bases in the middle. Germline lookup yields CDR1 LNHDA and CDR2 SQIVND (reference sequence). This CDR3 region has 16 residues. In nucleotides, the CDR3 is TGTGCCAGTAGTATTCAAGTAGCGACTAGCACAGATACGCAGTATTTT. Its translation is CASSIQVATSTDTQYF.

This chain joins TRBV11-3 and TRBJ2-1; TRBD2 agrees at 8 bases. The CDR3 totals 15 residues. V dropped 3 bases and J dropped 10; count of bases not matched to a gene: 11. Germline values: CDR1 SGHNT, CDR2 YENEEA. The CDR3 DNA reads as TGTGCCAGCAGCTTCAGGAAAGCGGGAGAGGAGGAGCAGTTCTTC. This sequence encodes CASSFRKAGEEEQFF. The full variable domain, rest sourced from reference TRBV11-3 and TRBJ2-1, is EAGVVQSPRYKIIEKKQPVAFWCNPISGHNTLYWYLQNLGQGPELLIRYENEEAVDDSQLPKDRFSAERLKGVDSTLKIQPAELGDSAVYLCASSFRKAGEEEQFFGPGTRLTVL.

The V and J genes are TRBV5-6 and TRBJ2-2, with 8 bases fitting TRBD2. With V trimmed by 4 bases and J by 5 bases, 7 bases remained unmatched. The CDR3 extends over 15 amino acids. Germline V gene lookup returns CDR1 SGHDT and CDR2 YYEEEE. The CDR3 loop reads CASSLGASGTGELFF. The CDR3 DNA sequence: TGTGCCAGCAGCCTGGGGGCTAGCGGGACCGGGGAGCTGTTTTTT.

V is TRBV9 and J is TRBJ2-1, with 8 bases identical to TRBD1. The germline gives CDR1 SGDLS, CDR2 YYNGEE. CDR3 length equals 15 residues. The V gene end was trimmed by 1 base and the J gene end by 8 bases; junction bases not matched to a gene: 8. This CDR3 is CASSVLGTGGYEQFF. Written as DNA, the CDR3 is TGTGCCAGCAGCGTATTAGGGACAGGAGGCTATGAGCAGTTCTTC. Drawing the rest from reference TRBV9 and TRBJ2-1, the complete variable domain is DSGVTQTPKHLITATGQRVTLRCSPRSGDLSVYWYQQSLDQGLQFLIQYYNGEERAKGNILERFSAQQFPDLHSELNLSSLELGDSALYFCASSVLGTGGYEQFFGPGTRLTVL.

This clone was seen a single time. V and J are TRBV6-5 and TRBJ2-1, with 8 bases aligning to TRBD1. Germline V gene lookup returns CDR1 MNHEY and CDR2 SVGAGI. After removal of 6 bases from V and 7 bases from J, the junction contained 5 bases not matched to a gene. The CDR3 runs to 13 residues. CDR3 region: CASSRDRWNEQFF. The CDR3 bases are TGTGCCAGCAGCCGGGACAGGTGGAATGAGCAGTTCTTC.

J is TRBJ1-5 and V is TRBV19; TRBD1 might be the D (6 bases). Germline assignment: CDR1 LNHDA and CDR2 SQIVND (reference sequence). CDR3 length: 16 residues. V shed 2 bases and J shed 2 bases, with 13 bases lying between them. For the CDR3, the DNA is TGTGCCAGTAGTATAACTGGACAGAGGGGCAATCAGCCCCAGCATTTT. Amino acids: CASSITGQRGNQPQHF.

CDR3: CASSSTLLEGSGAEAFF. As DNA, the CDR3 is TGCGCCAGCAGCTCCACCTTGCTGGAAGGGAGCGGAGCTGAAGCTTTCTTT. The genes are TRBV5-1 and TRBJ1-1; D is undetermined. Germline lookup yields CDR1 SGHRS and CDR2 YFSETQ. This CDR3 has 17 amino acids. Trimming left V 3 bases short and J 6 bases short, with 24 bases between. The full variable domain, in which reference TRBV5-1 and TRBJ1-1 provide the parts outside the CDR3, is KAGVTQTPRYLIKTRGQQVTLSCSPISGHRSVSWYQQTPGQGLQFLFEYFSETQRNKGNFPGRFSGRQFSNSRSEMNVSTLELGDSALYLCASSSTLLEGSGAEAFFGQGTRLTVV.

The chain joins TRBV9 to TRBJ2-7; 10 nucleotides align to TRBD2. CDR3 length: 16 amino acids. Germline CDR1 is SGDLS and CDR2 is YYNGEE. Trimming cost V 7 bases and J 3 bases; bases outside gene matches: 13. The CDR3 DNA follows: TGTGCCAGCCCGCTTTTGAGCGGGAGGGCCCTCTACGAGCAGTACTTC. Translation gives CASPLLSGRALYEQYF.

This chain joins TRBV18 and TRBJ2-2; D not certain. This CDR3 comprises 11 residues. Trimming took 5 bases from V and 6 from J, leaving 4 bases between them. The germline CDR1 and CDR2 sequences are KGHSH and LQKENI. The DNA of the CDR3 is TGTGCCAGCTCAAACCCCGGGGAGCTGTTTTTT. It specifies CASSNPGELFF.

The chain is built from TRBV30 and TRBJ1-1, with D maybe TRBD1 (6 bases). Trimming stripped 0 bases from V and 7 bases from J, with 18 bases between. There are 15 residues in the CDR3. In germline, CDR1 is GTSNPN, CDR2 SVGIG (reference sequence). The CDR3 DNA is TGTGCCTGGAGTGTCGCGGAGGGGGTGGTTGGTGAAGCTTTCTTT. Residues: CAWSVAEGVVGEAFF.

This sequence joins TRBV27 and TRBJ2-7; D ambiguous. V lost 8 bases to trimming and J lost 1 base, with 12 bases between them. The CDR3 contains 13 residues. The germline V gene has CDR1 MNHEY and CDR2 SMNVEV (reference sequence). The chain's CDR3 is CASCKTLSYEQYF. The CDR3, as DNA: TGTGCCAGCTGTAAGACTCTTTCCTACGAGCAGTACTTC.

This sequence joins TRBV5-4 and TRBJ2-7, with no clear D. Germline V gives CDR1 SGHNT, CDR2 YYREEE (reference sequence). Trimming removed 4 bases at V and 3 bases at J, with 11 bases between. CDR3 length: 13 amino acids. The CDR3 loop is CASSRKNYYEQYF. The CDR3 nucleotides are TGTGCCAGCAGCCGAAAAAATTACTACGAGCAGTACTTC.

Only one count was recorded for this clone. The rearrangement links TRBV18 to TRBJ1-2, with 8 nucleotides matching TRBD1. The ends lost 3 bases at V and 2 bases at J; junction bases unmatched: 11. CDR3 length: 17 residues. The germline gives CDR1 KGHSH, CDR2 LQKENI. CDR3 residues: CASSPSPGQGYNYGYTF. The CDR3 nucleotides are TGTGCCAGCTCACCCAGCCCCGGACAGGGCTACAACTATGGCTACACCTTC.

This clone came up once. V and J are TRBV6-2 or TRBV6-3 and TRBJ2-3; a weak D match, TRBD2 (6 bases). CDR1 and CDR2 from the germline V gene are MNHEY and SVGEGT. Trimming left V 6 bases short and J 0 bases short, with 19 bases between. The CDR3 has 17 amino acids. The CDR3 is CASSHLRLDGSTDTQYF. CDR3 in DNA: TGTGCCAGCAGCCATTTACGACTAGACGGGAGCACAGATACGCAGTATTTT.

This chain joins TRBV28 and TRBJ1-1; TRBD1 aligns across 8 bases. The CDR3 consists of 18 residues. The J segment lost 1 base and the V segment lost 2 bases, leaving 12 bases of the junction unmatched. Germline values: CDR1 MDHEN, CDR2 SYDVKM. In nucleotides, the CDR3 is TGTGCCAGCAGTTTAAGTTCCGGGAGGACAGGGAGGAACACTGAAGCTTTCTTT. It encodes CASSLSSGRTGRNTEAFF.

This chain connects TRBV7-9 to TRBJ1-6; D remains unclear. This CDR3 region has 13 residues. V was trimmed by 7 bases and J by 9 bases, leaving 13 bases between them. CDR1 and CDR2 (germline): SEHNR, FQNEAQ (reference sequence). The CDR3 loop reads CASTLLGSSPLHF. The CDR3 DNA reads as TGTGCCAGCACTCTACTCGGGAGTTCACCCCTCCACTTT.

This chain uses TRBV9 with TRBJ1-2; D remains ambiguous. Looked up from germline, CDR1 is SGDLS and CDR2 is YYNGEE. The CDR3 runs 10 residues. Trimming removed 6 bases from V and 5 bases from J, with 5 bases in between. The CDR3, as DNA: TGTGCCAGCACCCCATATGGCTACACCTTC. Residues: CASTPYGYTF.

The chain joins TRBV6-6 to TRBJ1-1; D is unresolved. V lost 7 bases to trimming and J lost 4 bases, with 19 bases between them. This CDR3 has 15 amino acids. The germline CDR1 and CDR2 sequences are MNHNY and SVGAGI (reference sequence). CDR3 loop: CASILLPGVSTEAFF. CDR3 in DNA: TGTGCCAGCATTCTACTTCCCGGTGTATCCACTGAAGCTTTCTTT.

The genes are TRBV5-1 and TRBJ2-2; TRBD1 is a possible D gene (5 bases). V was shortened by 5 bases and J by 3 bases, with 17 bases between the two germline ends. Germline CDR1 and CDR2: SGHRS and YFSETQ. The length of the CDR3 is 16 residues. CDR3 DNA sequence: TGCGCCAGCAGGGACATTAGGGCGACCGACACCGGGGAGCTGTTTTTT. It specifies CASRDIRATDTGELFF.

This clone has only one observation. The V and J genes are TRBV6-5 and TRBJ2-2; 11 bases are shared with TRBD2. The length of the CDR3 is 15 residues. V was pared by 6 bases and J by 1 base, with 1 base of the junction left unmatched. Germline V gene sequence: CDR1 MNHEY, CDR2 SVGAGI. In DNA form, the CDR3 reads TGTGCCAGCAGGGGGACTAGCGGGAACACCGGGGAGCTGTTTTTT. Encoded protein: CASRGTSGNTGELFF.

CDR3 region: CAWSVASSGLNEKLFF. In DNA, the CDR3 is TGTGCCTGGAGTGTGGCCTCCTCCGGCCTAAATGAAAAACTGTTTTTT. The chain couples TRBV30 to TRBJ1-4; D remains ambiguous. Germline values: CDR1 GTSNPN, CDR2 SVGIG (reference sequence). V lost 0 bases and J lost 5, with 16 bases in between. The CDR3 loop spans 16 amino acids.

The V gene is TRBV12-1, the J gene TRBJ2-7; the table's D call of TRBD2 was not tested on the DNA. TRBV12-1 is an annotated pseudogene. This CDR3 is 15 amino acids long. The CDR3 is CASSLREGWGYEQYF. The CDR3 DNA is TGTGCCAGCAGCTTGAGGGAAGGTTGGGGTTACGAGCAGTACTTC.

The sample holds a few counts of this clone. The V and J genes are TRBV19 and TRBJ1-5; 12 bases map to TRBD1. The CDR3 extends over 14 amino acids. Germline V lookup: CDR1 LNHDA, CDR2 SQIVND (reference sequence). V was clipped by 5 bases and J by 6 bases; unmatched bases: 2. CDR3 region: CASSGTGGGQPQHF. Written as DNA, the CDR3 is TGTGCCAGTAGTGGGACAGGGGGCGGTCAGCCCCAGCATTTT.

V usage is TRBV19 and J usage is TRBJ1-1; no clear D gene. CDR3 size: 14 residues. From germline, CDR1 is LNHDA and CDR2 SQIVND (reference sequence). Trimming took 2 bases from V and 3 from J, leaving 10 bases between them. Here the CDR3 reads CASSITEGDTEAFF. The CDR3 DNA follows: TGTGCCAGTAGTATAACAGAGGGTGACACTGAAGCTTTCTTT.

There are a few counts of this clone. The rearrangement joins TRBV3-1 (or the pseudogene TRBV3-2) to TRBJ1-2, with D perhaps TRBD1 (6 bases). The CDR3 length is 13 residues. Trimming pared 3 bases from V and 7 bases from J, leaving 12 bases between. Germline V gives CDR1 LGHDT, CDR2 YNNKEL (reference sequence). The CDR3 spells CASSHRGPGGYTF. The CDR3 DNA reads TGTGCCAGCAGCCACCGGGGGCCGGGTGGCTACACCTTC.

The J gene is TRBJ2-1, the V gene TRBV7-3, with 9 bases lining up with TRBD1. CDR1 is SGHTA, CDR2 FQGTGA, per germline. V was clipped by 8 bases and J by 6 bases; unmatched bases: 23. CDR3 size: 19 residues. Here the CDR3 DNA reads TGTGCCAGCCCCCAGGGCGGGGACAGGGCAATAGTGCAGGTCAATGAGCAGTTCTTC. Protein sequence: CASPQGGDRAIVQVNEQFF.